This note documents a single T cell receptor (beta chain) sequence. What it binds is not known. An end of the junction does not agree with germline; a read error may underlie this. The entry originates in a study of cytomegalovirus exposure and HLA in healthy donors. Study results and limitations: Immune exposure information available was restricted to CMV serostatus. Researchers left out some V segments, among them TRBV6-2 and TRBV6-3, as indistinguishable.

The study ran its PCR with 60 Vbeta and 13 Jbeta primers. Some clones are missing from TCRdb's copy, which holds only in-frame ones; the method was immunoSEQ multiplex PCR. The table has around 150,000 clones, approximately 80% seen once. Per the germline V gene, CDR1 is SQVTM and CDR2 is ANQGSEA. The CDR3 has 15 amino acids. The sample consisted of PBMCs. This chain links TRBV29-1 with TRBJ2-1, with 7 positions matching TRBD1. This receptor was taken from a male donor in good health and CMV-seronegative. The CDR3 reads CSVGFDREYSNEQLF. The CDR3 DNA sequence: TGCAGCGTTGGATTCGACAGGGAATATTCCAATGAGCAGCTCTTC.